The 24 T cell receptor beta chains below were found in one sample sequenced in a study of blood T cell repertoires in COVID-19. Method: immunoSEQ multiplex PCR; TCRdb's copy keeps in-frame clones and lacks some. The sample contains around 230,000 clones, 70% to 90% of which appear only once. The sequenced material came from PBMCs or T cells enriched from blood (not recorded which). Receptor source: a woman in her 40s with acute COVID-19.

CDR3 protein: CASSVGGSGANTEAFF. The CDR3 region has the DNA TGTGCCAGCAGCGTAGGAGGGTCAGGAGCCAACACTGAAGCTTTCTTT. This chain uses TRBV9 with TRBJ1-1; D is unresolved. The CDR3 totals 16 residues. The germline gives CDR1 SGDLS, CDR2 YYNGEE. V was clipped by 0 bases and J by 2 bases, with 14 bases between them.

The chain employs TRBV5-1 and TRBJ1-1, with D unclear. CDR3 length equals 16 residues. The germline CDR1 and CDR2 sequences are SGHRS and YFSETQ. V lost 0 bases and J lost 0, with 12 bases in between. CDR3 residues: CASSLEEGPMNTEAFF. Written as DNA, the CDR3 is TGCGCCAGCAGCTTGGAAGAGGGTCCCATGAACACTGAAGCTTTCTTT. Combining the CDR3 with reference TRBV5-1 and TRBJ1-1 gives the whole variable domain KAGVTQTPRYLIKTRGQQVTLSCSPISGHRSVSWYQQTPGQGLQFLFEYFSETQRNKGNFPGRFSGRQFSNSRSEMNVSTLELGDSALYLCASSLEEGPMNTEAFFGQGTRLTVV.

This clone was counted only a few times. The rearrangement joins TRBV9 to TRBJ2-3; 7 bases line up with TRBD2. V shed 3 bases and J 0 bases; nucleotides not matched to a gene: 1. In germline, CDR1 is SGDLS, CDR2 YYNGEE. CDR3 size: 14 residues. CDR3 amino acids: CASSGSGSTDTQYF. CDR3 nucleotides: TGTGCCAGCAGCGGTAGCGGGAGCACAGATACGCAGTATTTT.

The V and J genes are TRBV15 and TRBJ1-5; D is unclear. CDR3 length: 16 amino acids. V was pared by 1 base and J by 0 bases, with 10 bases between. Germline V CDR1 and CDR2: LNHNV, YYDKDF (reference sequence). CDR3 in DNA: TGTGCCACCAGCAGAGGTGACTGGTATAGCAATCAGCCCCAGCATTTT. It yields the protein CATSRGDWYSNQPQHF.

This clone was found a few times. This chain uses TRBV2 with TRBJ1-5; D gene unclear. Germline lookup yields CDR1 SNHLY and CDR2 FYNNEI. Trimming shortened V by 4 bases and J by 0 bases, and 19 bases separated the two germline ends. The CDR3 has 18 residues. DNA of the CDR3: TGTGCCAGCAGTGGTGACACGAGGAGGATTAGTAGCAATCAGCCCCAGCATTTT. It is translated as CASSGDTRRISSNQPQHF.

The rearrangement links TRBV5-6 to TRBJ1-6, with D uncertain. The CDR3 extends over 13 amino acids. Trimming removed 4 bases at V and 9 bases at J, with 11 bases between. Germline assignment: CDR1 SGHDT and CDR2 YYEEEE. This CDR3 is CASSEAGRSPLHF. The CDR3, as DNA: TGTGCCAGCAGCGAAGCGGGCCGTTCACCCCTCCACTTT.

The chain links TRBV6-5 to TRBJ1-2, with D uncertain. CDR3 length: 13 amino acids. Per germline, CDR1 MNHEY and CDR2 SVGAGI. The ends were cut back, 0 bases at V and 3 bases at J, with 5 bases in the middle. The CDR3 nucleotides read TGTGCCAGCAGTTACTCGAGGGACTATGGCTACACCTTC. This codes for CASSYSRDYGYTF.

This chain connects TRBV7-3 to TRBJ1-2, with D possibly TRBD1 on 5 matching bases. The CDR3 is made up of 14 amino acids. Trimming removed 2 bases from V and 0 bases from J, with 7 bases in between. The germline CDR1 and CDR2 sequences are SGHTA and FQGTGA. The CDR3 sequence is CASSLGGANYGYTF. As DNA, the CDR3 is TGTGCCAGCAGCTTAGGGGGGGCTAACTATGGCTACACCTTC. The full variable domain, with the rest looked up from reference TRBV7-3 and TRBJ1-2, is GAGVSQTPSNKVTEKGKYVELRCDPISGHTALYWYRQSLGQGPEFLIYFQGTGAADDSGLPNDRFFAVRPEGSVSTLKIQRTERGDSAVYLCASSLGGANYGYTFGSGTRLTVV.

The V gene is TRBV9, the J gene TRBJ1-1; maybe TRBD1 (6 bases). Deletions cut 5 bases from V and 5 bases from J, with 13 bases between. Per germline, CDR1 SGDLS and CDR2 YYNGEE. The CDR3 extends over 13 amino acids. In nucleotides, the CDR3 is TGTGCCAGCAGTTCGACAGGTCAAACTGAAGCTTTCTTT. This encodes CASSSTGQTEAFF.

The genes are TRBV3-1 (or the pseudogene TRBV3-2) and TRBJ2-1; D is perhaps TRBD2 (5 bases). The CDR3 is made up of 15 amino acids. The V gene's germline CDR1 is LGHDT and CDR2 YNNKEL (reference sequence). The germline V and J ends were trimmed by 0 bases and 10 bases, with 16 bases remaining between them. The CDR3 bases are TGTGCCAGCAGCCAAGATGCGGGTATTGGTTTAGAGCAGTTCTTC. It codes for CASSQDAGIGLEQFF.

The chain recombines TRBV4-3 with TRBJ2-7; D is perhaps TRBD2 (5 bases). Trimming took off 0 bases at V and 3 bases at J, with 12 bases between the two ends. The CDR3 consists of 15 residues. Looked up from germline, CDR1 is LGHNA and CDR2 is YSLEER. CDR3 sequence (DNA): TGCGCCAGCAGCCAAGACTGGTACGGGAACTACGAGCAGTACTTC. Protein product: CASSQDWYGNYEQYF.

The chain combines TRBV15 with TRBJ2-3; 14 bases are a match to TRBD2. J gave up 4 bases and V 5 bases, and 5 bases lay outside the gene matches. This CDR3 has 16 residues. Germline V gene data show CDR1 as LNHNV and CDR2 as YYDKDF (reference sequence). The CDR3 loop is CATSSRLAGGSDTQYF. The CDR3 DNA follows: TGTGCCACCAGCTCCCGACTAGCGGGGGGGTCAGATACGCAGTATTTT.

J is TRBJ1-6 and V is TRBV5-6; D possibly corresponds to TRBD1 (6 bases). This CDR3 is built from 15 residues. Trimming took off 0 bases at V and 10 bases at J, with 14 bases between the two ends. Germline V gives CDR1 SGHDT, CDR2 YYEEEE. The CDR3 is CASSLGQALPSPLHF. CDR3 coding DNA: TGTGCCAGCAGCTTGGGACAGGCCCTACCCTCACCCCTCCACTTT.

The chain combines TRBV10-3 with TRBJ1-1; D is undetermined. V lost 11 bases to trimming and J lost 0 bases, with 13 bases between them. Germline V gives CDR1 ENHRY, CDR2 SYGVKD. The CDR3 sequence is 13 residues long. CDR3 sequence reads: CARAEGLNTEAFF. Here the CDR3 DNA reads TGTGCCCGAGCGGAGGGATTGAACACTGAAGCTTTCTTT.

The V gene is TRBV30, the J gene TRBJ1-4; D is possibly TRBD1 (6 bases). The CDR3 is 13 amino acids. CDR1 is GTSNPN, CDR2 SVGIG, per germline (reference sequence). The V gene lost 2 bases and the J gene lost 7 bases, with 11 bases spanning the gap. CDR3 coding DNA: TGTGCCTGGAGTTCACAGGGTATTGAAAAACTGTTTTTT. Protein product: CAWSSQGIEKLFF.

This chain connects TRBV9 to TRBJ2-2; 7 bases are shared with TRBD1. Germline CDR1 reads SGDLS; CDR2 reads YYNGEE. The CDR3 is 15 amino acids. After removal of 3 bases from V and 6 bases from J, the junction contained 8 bases not matched to a gene. CDR3 in amino acids: CASSAGQRLSGELFF. CDR3 nucleotide sequence: TGTGCCAGCAGCGCGGGACAGCGGTTGTCCGGGGAGCTGTTTTTT.

The CDR3 protein is CASSISDRVNYGYTF. The CDR3 DNA follows: TGTGCCAGTAGTATCTCTGACAGGGTGAACTATGGCTACACCTTC. This sequence joins TRBV19 and TRBJ1-2, with 7 bases identical to TRBD1. The V and J ends lost 3 bases and 2 bases, in that order; junction bases with no gene match: 6. The germline V gene encodes CDR1 LNHDA and CDR2 SQIVND (reference sequence). This CDR3 has 15 residues.

The chain joins TRBV7-8 to TRBJ2-1; maybe TRBD1 (5 bases). CDR1 is SGHVS and CDR2 is FQNEAQ in the germline V gene. V was cut by 2 bases and J by 4 bases, with 6 bases left in between. This CDR3 spans 13 amino acids. CDR3 protein: CASSLSGYNEQFF. The CDR3 nucleotides are TGTGCCAGCAGCTTATCAGGGTACAATGAGCAGTTCTTC.

This rearrangement joins TRBV2 to TRBJ1-6; 9 nucleotides agree with TRBD1. The junction had 6 bases not matched to a gene; V was cut back by 7 bases and J by 5 bases. The CDR3 covers 15 residues. The germline CDR1 and CDR2 sequences are SNHLY and FYNNEI. CDR3 DNA sequence: TGTGCCAGCAAGATACAGGGGGCTGATAATTCACCCCTCCACTTT. Amino acid sequence: CASKIQGADNSPLHF.

The chain couples TRBV6-2 or TRBV6-3 to TRBJ1-5; maybe TRBD1 (5 bases). The CDR3 is made up of 16 amino acids. Between the trimmed V and J ends, which lost 1 base and 0 bases, there was a span of 10 bases. The germline CDR1 and CDR2 sequences are MNHEY and SVGEGT. CDR3 protein: CASSYWGRNSNQPQHF. As DNA, the CDR3 is TGTGCCAGCAGTTACTGGGGCAGAAATAGCAATCAGCCCCAGCATTTT.

This rearrangement joins TRBV19 to TRBJ2-5, with D possibly matching TRBD2 (5 bases). The CDR3 covers 13 residues. Germline loops: CDR1 LNHDA, CDR2 SQIVND (reference sequence). Trimming shortened V by 5 bases and J by 1 base, and 8 bases separated the two germline ends. The CDR3 coding sequence is TGTGCCAGTAGTGAGGGTTCCCAAGAGACCCAGTACTTC. The encoded protein is CASSEGSQETQYF.

This clone was counted between two and nine times. The chain employs TRBV11-2 and TRBJ2-6, with D perhaps TRBD1 (5 bases). Germline V lookup: CDR1 SGHAT, CDR2 FQNNGV. Trimming took 1 base from V and 4 from J, leaving 8 bases between them. This CDR3 comprises 15 residues. The CDR3, as DNA: TGTGCCAGCAGCTTAGGGACAACGGGGGCCAACGTCCTGACTTTC. Protein: CASSLGTTGANVLTF.

This clone showed up just once. The chain couples TRBV6-5 to TRBJ2-1; TRBD2 agrees at 9 bases. Germline CDR1 and CDR2: MNHEY and SVGAGI. V was pared by 8 bases and J by 9 bases, with 2 bases of the junction left unmatched. This CDR3 is built from 11 residues. The CDR3 DNA reads as TGTGCCAGCGGGCGGGAGGGTGAGCAGTTCTTC. Translation gives CASGREGEQFF.

CDR3 nucleotides: TGTGCCAGCAGCTTGGCGTTCGAGCAGTACTTC. This encodes CASSLAFEQYF. The V call is TRBV5-6, the J call TRBJ2-7; D unresolved. V was shortened by 0 bases and J by 6 bases, with 4 bases between the two germline ends. The CDR3 totals 11 residues. The germline V gene encodes CDR1 SGHDT and CDR2 YYEEEE.